Described below is a single T cell receptor (beta chain) sequence and its context. This clone was observed a single time. Its antigen remains undetermined. Base qualities are missing; no much larger clone stands one base away. The entry originates in a study of OX40 agonist ivuxolimab in advanced cancers. Describing the broader study: Ivuxolimab, which targeted the costimulatory receptor OX40 (CD134), was an agonistic, fully human IgG2 monoclonal antibody. Intravenous ivuxolimab was administered to patients every 2 weeks at six dose levels: 0.01, 0.1, 0.3, 1.5, 3 and 10 mg/kg. Of the roughly 53 patients in dose escalation, about 20 had hepatocellular carcinoma, approximately 15 had melanoma, 9 had renal cell carcinoma and 9 had head and neck cancer. The dose-escalation cohort was about 83% male with a mean age of 60 years, ranging from about 20 to 85. Patients were allowed to have had prior anti-PD-1, anti-PD-L1 or anti-CTLA-4 therapy, and around two fifths of the dose-escalation patients had been treated with checkpoint inhibitors. Partial responses occurred in three dose-escalation patients: two with cutaneous melanoma and one with hepatocellular carcinoma. Peripheral TCRbeta sequencing aimed to test whether ivuxolimab altered TCR sequence diversity and caused clonal T-cell expansion. The paper describes the monotherapy dose-escalation part (N of about 47 patients) of the phase I trial of ivuxolimab. Paper-wide results and their limitations: After ivuxolimab, more expanded clones were found on average in CD8+ T cells than in CD4+ T cells. The antigen specificity of the peripheral T cells that underwent clonal expansion was not determined. Clonal expansion of both CD4+ and CD8+ blood T cells was observed from baseline to week 6 at doses 0.1 to 3.0 mg/kg. In the 0.1-3.0 mg/kg groups, partial responders had among the lowest normalized peripheral clonal expansion, particularly in CD8+ T cells. Low levels of normalized T-cell clonal expansion were also shown by some nonresponding patients.

Patients with autoimmune disease history or receiving systemic immunosuppression were excluded from the trial. Peripheral blood for TCR sequencing was collected from all dose cohorts at baseline, on cycle 4 day 1, and on cycle 7 day 1. Samples were obtained from an open-label, multicenter, first-in-human phase I dose-escalation trial of ivuxolimab. Adults with locally advanced or metastatic melanoma, renal cell, hepatocellular, or head and neck squamous cell carcinoma were enrolled in the trial. Before TCR sequencing, CD4+ and CD8+ T cells were separately sorted from peripheral blood. V gives up 6 bases and J gives up 0 bases, and the segment between their germline ends measures 9 bases. From the germline V gene, CDR1 is MDHEN and CDR2 is SYDVKM. Reading from cysteine to phenylalanine, the CDR3 counts 14 amino acids. The read is trimmed to its CDR3 DNA, 42 bases read in frame from base 1. Genomic DNA was isolated from the sorted cells so that the TCRbeta CDR3 region could be sequenced. The immunoSEQ Assay was used to sequence the TCRbeta CDR3 regions. In its TCRdb copy, this immuneACCESS table keeps in-frame sequences only and misses some clones. Where compared with another copy, unresolved V genes explain less than half of these, and the others have no known cause. The sample table records tens of thousands of clones; around 81% of these occur just once. The biggest ten clones account for over 4.5% of the sample.

The TCR comes from an adult with an advanced solid tumor such as melanoma, head and neck, liver or kidney cancer. Recombination linked TRBV28 to TRBJ1-5, with TRBD1 perhaps the D gene, on 6 matching bases. The sample consisted of CD4+ or CD8+ T cells sorted from blood, taken in a trial of the OX40 agonist ivuxolimab. The DNA sequence reads TGTGCCAGCAGGTACAGGGATAGCAATCAGCCCCAGCATTTT. The encoded protein is CASRYRDSNQPQHF. The full variable domain, with segments outside the CDR3 supplied by the reference TRBV28 and TRBJ1-5 proteins, appears as DVKVTQSSRYLVKRTGEKVFLECVQDMDHENMFWYRQDPGLGLRLIYFSYDVKMKEKGDIPEGYSVSREKKERFSLILESASTNQTSMYLCASRYRDSNQPQHFGDGTRLSIL.